This TCR beta chain derives from a study of cytomegalovirus exposure and HLA in healthy donors. It was with 60 Vbeta and 13 Jbeta primers that the PCR ran. Clones were read by immunoSEQ multiplex PCR, and TCRdb kept only the in-frame ones, dropping some. This sample has fewer than 200,000 clones, with around 80% found just once. Deletions cut 0 bases from V and 6 bases from J, with 6 bases between. There are 12 residues in the CDR3. The germline CDR1 and CDR2 sequences are SGHDT and YYEEEE. Specimen: PBMCs. This sequence was found in a male donor in good health and CMV-seronegative. This chain connects TRBV5-6 to TRBJ1-2, with D possibly being TRBD1 (6 bases). The CDR3 region has the DNA TGTGCCAGCAGCTTGGCAGGGGATGGCTACACCTTC. It translates to CASSLAGDGYTF.